The 23 T cell receptor beta chains given below trace back to one sample, sequenced in a study of blood T cell repertoires in COVID-19. The repertoire was sequenced with immunoSEQ multiplex PCR; TCRdb's copy has only in-frame clones and lacks some. Of hundreds of thousands of clones in the sample, approximately 88% were seen once. Sequencing was performed on peripheral blood. The receptors derive from a woman aged 50 to 60 with active or convalescent COVID-19.

The CDR3 DNA sequence: TGTGCCAGCAGCTTAGTAGTAGGACAGACCAATGAGCAGTTCTTC. Its protein is CASSLVVGQTNEQFF. This sequence joins TRBV7-2 and TRBJ2-1; the D gene is possibly TRBD1 (6 bases). CDR1 is SGHTA and CDR2 is FQGNSA in the germline V gene. Trimming shortened V by 1 base and J by 6 bases, and 13 bases separated the two germline ends. CDR3 length: 15 amino acids.

The chain recombines TRBV18 with TRBJ1-1; D gene unclear. CDR3 length: 15 amino acids. V dropped 3 bases and J dropped 4 bases, with 15 bases sitting between them. Per the germline V gene, CDR1 is KGHSH and CDR2 is LQKENI. CDR3 nucleotide sequence: TGTGCCAGCTCACCCCGATCGATTGCGGGCACTGAAGCTTTCTTT. Its translation is CASSPRSIAGTEAFF.

The chain links TRBV6-5 to TRBJ1-2, with D perhaps TRBD1 (5 bases). Germline CDR1 is MNHEY and CDR2 is SVGAGI. V was cut by 2 bases and J by 6 bases, with 13 bases left in between. The CDR3 contains 14 residues. The CDR3 loop is CASSYHGRVDGYTF. As DNA, the CDR3 is TGTGCCAGCAGTTACCACGGCAGGGTAGATGGCTACACCTTC.

This rearrangement joins TRBV6-2 or TRBV6-3 to TRBJ1-2, with TRBD1 identical over 11 bases. CDR1 MNHEY and CDR2 SVGEGT come from the germline V gene. The CDR3 sequence is 15 residues long. Germline trimming cut 6 bases from V and 6 bases from J; bases unmatched to any gene: 9. The CDR3 spells CASSLPGQGVDGYTF. The DNA of the CDR3 is TGTGCCAGCAGCCTTCCGGGACAGGGGGTTGATGGCTACACCTTC.

The CDR3 DNA follows: TGTGCCAGCAGCTACCGGGACAGCCGATACAATGAGCAGTTCTTC. Protein sequence: CASSYRDSRYNEQFF. The chain employs TRBV5-4 and TRBJ2-1; 7 positions agree with TRBD1. CDR1 and CDR2 (germline): SGHNT, YYREEE (reference sequence). The CDR3 covers 15 residues. J gave up 4 bases and V 3 bases, and 7 bases lay outside the gene matches.

The chain has TRBV24-1 and TRBJ1-1; TRBD1 matches at 8 bases. Per germline, CDR1 KGHDR and CDR2 SFDVKD. The length of the CDR3 is 22 residues. Unmatched junction bases numbered 21, after V lost 0 bases and J lost 1 base. CDR3 protein: CATSDLQKAQTGGRPSNTEAFF. CDR3 DNA: TGTGCCACCAGTGATTTGCAGAAAGCCCAAACAGGGGGGCGTCCTTCGAACACTGAAGCTTTCTTT.

V gene TRBV5-1 combines with J gene TRBJ1-1; no clear D. CDR1 SGHRS and CDR2 YFSETQ come from the germline V gene. Trimming took 6 bases from V and 3 from J, leaving 18 bases between them. This CDR3 has 15 residues. The CDR3 DNA sequence: TGCGCCAGCAATCTGGGGAGACCGGCGGACACTGAAGCTTTCTTT. Protein sequence: CASNLGRPADTEAFF.

This clone was seen only a few times. The rearrangement links TRBV6-2 or TRBV6-3 to TRBJ1-1, with a possible D match to TRBD1 (6 bases). CDR3 size: 15 residues. CDR1 is MNHEY, CDR2 SVGEGT, per germline. V gave up 7 bases and J gave up 2 bases, with 17 bases separating them. The CDR3 sequence is CASTPGRGPNTEAFF. DNA for the CDR3: TGTGCCAGCACCCCGGGCAGGGGCCCCAACACTGAAGCTTTCTTT.

The V call is TRBV30, the J call TRBJ2-5, with a tentative D call TRBD1 (6 bases). The CDR3 runs 15 residues. Germline V gene sequence: CDR1 GTSNPN, CDR2 SVGIG (reference sequence). V lost 7 bases to trimming and J lost 0 bases, with 18 bases between them. CDR3 loop: CAFGLGASYQETQYF. The CDR3 bases are TGTGCCTTTGGATTGGGGGCCTCCTACCAAGAGACCCAGTACTTC.

V gene TRBV25-1 combines with J gene TRBJ1-2; D not resolved. Germline V gene data show CDR1 as MGHDK and CDR2 as SYGVNS. The CDR3 length is 12 residues. V lost 4 bases and J lost 8, with 11 bases in between. This CDR3 reads CASSVPVQGYTF. The CDR3 DNA is TGTGCCAGCAGTGTTCCCGTTCAGGGCTACACCTTC.

V and J are TRBV5-1 and TRBJ2-7, with D possibly TRBD1 on 5 matching bases. In germline, CDR1 is SGHRS, CDR2 YFSETQ. The CDR3 length is 14 residues. The V and J ends lost 5 bases and 1 base respectively, with 13 bases between them. The CDR3 sequence is CASRITGSSYEQYF. The CDR3, as DNA: TGCGCCAGCAGAATTACAGGTTCTTCCTACGAGCAGTACTTC.

The chain is built from TRBV25-1 and TRBJ2-7, with a weak D call TRBD2 (5 bases). V was clipped by 3 bases and J by 5 bases, with 14 bases between them. The CDR3 extends over 14 amino acids. Per the germline V gene, CDR1 is MGHDK and CDR2 is SYGVNS. CDR3 nucleotide sequence: TGTGCCAGCAGTGATCACGGGCCCGGGGACGAGCAGTACTTC. Translated, it gives CASSDHGPGDEQYF.

The V and J genes are TRBV19 and TRBJ2-3, with D maybe TRBD2 (5 bases). The CDR3 length is 13 residues. The V end lost 10 bases, the J end lost 0 bases, and 11 bases lay between the germline ends. Germline CDR1 reads LNHDA; CDR2 reads SQIVND (reference sequence). The CDR3 bases are TGTGCCACTTTAGCGTTTAGCACAGATACGCAGTATTTT. This encodes CATLAFSTDTQYF.

This clone is a singleton in its sample. At one of its ends the junction is not consistent with the germline gene, which may arise from a read error. The chain links TRBV5-1 to TRBJ1-6; a possible D gene is TRBD1 (6 bases). CDR1 is SGHRS, CDR2 YFSETQ, per germline. The CDR3 has 14 residues. Here the CDR3 DNA reads TGCGCCAGCAGCTTCCGGGACAATAACTCACCCCTCCACTTT. Encoded protein: CASSFRDNNSPLHF.

For this clone: Other DNA sequences in the sample encode the same CDR3. CDR3 bases: TGTGCCAGCAGCCTAGTGCAAGGGGCAGATACGCAGTATTTT. It specifies CASSLVQGADTQYF. V is TRBV7-9 and J is TRBJ2-3; a possible D gene is TRBD1 (5 bases). Germline lookup yields CDR1 SEHNR and CDR2 FQNEAQ (reference sequence). The CDR3 runs to 14 residues. Trimming took off 5 bases at V and 4 bases at J, with 13 bases between the two ends.

This rearrangement joins TRBV13 to TRBJ2-5; 13 bases are shared with TRBD2. The CDR3 runs to 16 residues. The V gene's germline CDR1 is PRHDT and CDR2 FYEKMQ (reference sequence). Germline trimming cut 4 bases from V and 1 base from J; bases unmatched to any gene: 3. CDR3 sequence: CASSYGLAGVQETQYF. The DNA of the CDR3 is TGTGCCAGCAGCTATGGACTAGCGGGGGTCCAAGAGACCCAGTACTTC.

J is TRBJ1-5 and V is TRBV4-1; D remains unclear. Trimming stripped 8 bases from V and 2 bases from J, with 16 bases between. There are 15 residues in the CDR3. Germline values: CDR1 MGHRA, CDR2 YSYEKL. Written as DNA, the CDR3 is TGCGCCAGCTCCGGCCCGGGTTGGGGCAATCAGCCCCAGCATTTT. Protein: CASSGPGWGNQPQHF.

The CDR3 bases are TGTGCCAGCAGCTTAGTCTTAGCGGGAGACACCGGGGAGCTGTTTTTT. This gives the protein CASSLVLAGDTGELFF. The V call is TRBV7-2, the J call TRBJ2-2, with 9 bases matching TRBD2. The V and J ends lost 1 base and 3 bases, in that order; junction bases with no gene match: 3. Looked up from germline, CDR1 is SGHTA and CDR2 is FQGNSA. The CDR3 consists of 16 residues. Complete variable domain (other parts from reference TRBV7-2 and TRBJ2-2): GAGVSQSPSNKVTEKGKDVELRCDPISGHTALYWYRQSLGQGLEFLIYFQGNSAPDKSGLPSDRFSAERTGGSVSTLTIQRTQQEDSAVYLCASSLVLAGDTGELFFGEGSRLTVL.

The rearrangement uses TRBV14 and TRBJ2-7; 7 bases are shared with TRBD1. CDR1 SGHDN and CDR2 FVKESK come from the germline V gene. Trimming cost V 2 bases and J 7 bases; bases outside gene matches: 11. The CDR3 is 15 amino acids. This CDR3 is CASSQTMTGHLEQYF. The CDR3, as DNA: TGTGCCAGCAGCCAAACCATGACAGGGCACTTGGAGCAGTACTTC.

V and J are TRBV7-9 and TRBJ1-1; D gene uncertain. Germline V CDR1 and CDR2: SEHNR, FQNEAQ (reference sequence). V lost 6 bases, J lost 4 bases, and 15 bases lay in between. This CDR3 comprises 14 residues. The CDR3 protein is CASSQPAGSTEAFF. The CDR3 nucleotides read TGTGCCAGCAGTCAACCGGCGGGCTCCACTGAAGCTTTCTTT.

The J gene is TRBJ2-2, the V gene TRBV10-3; 8 nucleotides match TRBD2. Germline CDR1 reads ENHRY; CDR2 reads SYGVKD. The CDR3 is 16 amino acids. J lost 8 bases, V lost 11 bases, and 19 bases had no gene match. The CDR3 sequence: CASANWTSFKTGELFF. In DNA, the CDR3 is TGTGCCTCAGCAAACTGGACTAGCTTTAAAACGGGGGAGCTGTTTTTT.

The V call is TRBV2, the J call TRBJ1-2; 7 bases agree with TRBD1. The junction had 11 bases not matched to a gene; V was cut back by 5 bases and J by 5 bases. Germline CDR1 reads SNHLY; CDR2 reads FYNNEI. This CDR3 has 15 amino acids. The CDR3 bases are TGTGCCAGCAGTTCCAGACAGGGTCTTGGGTATGGCTACACCTTC. This codes for CASSSRQGLGYGYTF.

This clone has a single count. This chain joins TRBV18 and TRBJ1-1, with D perhaps matching TRBD1 (6 bases). Germline values: CDR1 KGHSH, CDR2 LQKENI. The CDR3 is 17 residues long. V was cut by 1 base and J by 0 bases, with 15 bases left in between. The CDR3 region is CASSPLGDRTLNTEAFF. The CDR3 nucleotides read TGTGCCAGCTCACCACTCGGAGACAGGACCTTGAACACTGAAGCTTTCTTT.